The clone carrying this T cell receptor (beta chain) was observed a single time. Its specificity is not known. PCR was performed using 60 Vbeta and 13 Jbeta primers. Assay used: immunoSEQ multiplex PCR; TCRdb lists only in-frame clones, some missing. The sample yields roughly 150,000 clones, approximately 82% seen once. This record belongs to a study of cytomegalovirus exposure and HLA in healthy donors. General observations from the study: A later analysis reportedly identified an Asian-associated ancestry cluster as carrying fewer N-insertions than the approximately 730-donor mean. Investigators reported 150 to 200 TCR beta chains as tied to cytomegalovirus. Most likely, a cluster of highly shared sequence variants arose as a sequencing artifact.

CDR3 length: 16 residues. Sequencing was done on a sample of PBMCs. This chain joins TRBV21-1 and TRBJ2-4; the table's D call, TRBD1, was not checked against the DNA. TRBV21-1 represents a pseudogene. The clonotype originates from a male donor in good health and CMV-seronegative. The CDR3 spells CASSPQGQLAKNIQYF. The CDR3 DNA reads as TGTGCCAGCAGCCCCCAGGGACAGTTAGCCAAAAACATTCAGTACTTC.